The 27 T cell receptor beta chains presented below share a single source sample, sequenced in a study of HIV-infected patients and healthy controls. TCRdb reprocessed the 5' RACE reads via MiXCR and lists one record per CDR3 protein. The sample has tens of thousands of distinct CDR3 sequences; over 15% are singletons. Sample: CD4+ T cells from blood. These receptors were taken from a human donor in good health.

This clonotype was recorded many times. V gene TRBV5-1 combines with J gene TRBJ2-1; 7 positions match TRBD2. The junction had 11 bases not matched to a gene; V was cut back by 6 bases and J by 5 bases. Per the germline V gene, CDR1 is SGHRS and CDR2 is YFSETQ. This CDR3 is built from 15 residues. CDR3 in DNA: TGCGCCAGCAACTCGGCGGGGGTGATTCACAATGAGCAGTTCTTC. Protein sequence: CASNSAGVIHNEQFF.

This clonotype was seen a few times. The rearrangement joins TRBV18 to TRBJ2-5; no clear D gene. V was shortened by 2 bases and J by 4 bases, with 5 bases between the two germline ends. Germline V gene lookup returns CDR1 KGHSH and CDR2 LQKENI. The CDR3 consists of 12 residues. The CDR3 DNA reads TGTGCCAGCTCACCAATCGGAGAGACCCAGTACTTC. It is translated as CASSPIGETQYF.

In this sample, this clonotype turned up many times. This chain joins TRBV3-1 and TRBJ2-5; TRBD1 or TRBD2 may be the D gene (5 bases each). The V end was cut by 0 bases, the J end by 1 base, with 6 bases between. Germline V lookup: CDR1 LGHDT, CDR2 YNNKEL (reference sequence). The CDR3 runs to 14 residues. The CDR3 DNA reads TGTGCCAGCAGCCAAGATGGGACCCAAGAGACCCAGTACTTC. Encoded protein: CASSQDGTQETQYF.

This clonotype has ten or more counts. The chain joins TRBV2 to TRBJ2-1, with D uncertain. The V gene lost 6 bases and the J gene lost 10 bases, with 10 bases spanning the gap. The CDR3 sequence is 11 residues long. Germline lookup yields CDR1 SNHLY and CDR2 FYNNEI. CDR3 DNA sequence: TGTGCCAGCAGGCTAGAATTGGAGCAGTTCTTC. It is translated as CASRLELEQFF.

This clonotype was seen at least ten times. The chain uses TRBV6-2 or TRBV6-3 and TRBJ1-1, with D unclear. The CDR3 is 13 residues long. Germline CDR1 reads MNHEY; CDR2 reads SVGEGT. The ends were cut back, 10 bases at V and 6 bases at J, with 18 bases in the middle. The CDR3 DNA sequence: TGTGCCACAGAAAAGTTTGGCTCTGCTGAAGCTTTCTTT. Its protein product is CATEKFGSAEAFF.

This sequence joins TRBV2 and TRBJ2-7; 10 bases are shared with TRBD2. This CDR3 is built from 11 residues. Germline values: CDR1 SNHLY, CDR2 FYNNEI. V trimming: 7 bases; J trimming: 11 bases; junction bases outside the gene matches: 5. The CDR3 region is CASKSGLAEYF. CDR3 DNA: TGTGCCAGCAAAAGTGGACTAGCGGAGTACTTC.

The sample holds many counts of this clonotype. The rearrangement uses TRBV7-9 and TRBJ1-6; 9 nucleotides agree with TRBD1. This CDR3 has 16 amino acids. Germline CDR1 reads SEHNR; CDR2 reads FQNEAQ (reference sequence). Germline trimming cut 5 bases from V and 10 bases from J; bases unmatched to any gene: 12. CDR3 loop: CASSREKGQGGSPLHF. The CDR3 DNA is TGTGCCAGCAGCCGAGAGAAGGGACAGGGAGGATCACCCCTCCACTTT.

In this sample, this clonotype turned up many times. The gene calls are TRBV18 and TRBJ2-5; D perhaps matches TRBD1 (6 bases). The V end lost 5 bases, the J end lost 2 bases, and 12 bases lay between the germline ends. Germline-derived CDR1 and CDR2 are KGHSH and LQKENI. The CDR3 contains 14 residues. Here the CDR3 reads CASSSRQEQETQYF. The CDR3 DNA reads as TGTGCCAGCTCATCGAGACAGGAGCAAGAGACCCAGTACTTC.

This clonotype was counted ten times or more. The chain is built from TRBV5-1 and TRBJ1-2; 7 nucleotides agree with TRBD1. The CDR3 totals 16 residues. Germline assignment: CDR1 SGHRS and CDR2 YFSETQ. Germline trimming cut 0 bases from V and 2 bases from J; bases unmatched to any gene: 7. The CDR3 protein is CASSLVKGAANYGYTF. The CDR3 DNA is TGCGCCAGCAGCTTGGTGAAGGGGGCGGCGAACTATGGCTACACCTTC.

At least ten counts were recorded for this clonotype. The V call is TRBV27, the J call TRBJ1-6; perhaps TRBD1 as D (5 bases). Trimming stripped 6 bases from V and 8 bases from J, with 23 bases between. Germline CDR1 is MNHEY and CDR2 is SMNVEV (reference sequence). The CDR3 consists of 17 residues. The DNA for the CDR3 is TGTGCCAGCAGCCTCTCCGGGACCGATCCTCCGGATTCACCCCTCCACTTT. Its translation is CASSLSGTDPPDSPLHF.

This chain connects TRBV9 to TRBJ1-1; no clear D gene. V lost 4 bases and J lost 5, with 15 bases in between. CDR3 length: 14 amino acids. Per the germline V gene, CDR1 is SGDLS and CDR2 is YYNGEE. The DNA of the CDR3 is TGTGCCAGCAGCTTAAGGAATAGCGGTACTGAAGCTTTCTTT. Amino acid sequence: CASSLRNSGTEAFF.

This clonotype turned up a few times. The chain uses TRBV20-1 and TRBJ2-1; TRBD1 or TRBD2 may be the D gene (5 bases each). This CDR3 comprises 14 residues. CDR1 and CDR2 from the germline V gene are DFQATT and SNEGSKA (reference sequence). The V end was cut by 2 bases, the J end by 5 bases, with 13 bases between. The CDR3 loop reads CSARPGTPDNEQFF. Here the CDR3 DNA reads TGCAGTGCTAGACCGGGGACCCCCGACAATGAGCAGTTCTTC.

The chain employs TRBV7-2 and TRBJ2-5; 12 bases line up with TRBD1. The CDR3 extends over 17 amino acids. J gave up 2 bases and V 5 bases, and 9 bases lay outside the gene matches. The V gene's germline CDR1 is SGHTA and CDR2 FQGNSA. The CDR3 sequence is CASSPGTGGLQQETQYF. The CDR3 coding sequence is TGTGCCAGCAGCCCCGGGACAGGGGGCCTTCAACAAGAGACCCAGTACTTC.

The V call is TRBV6-2 or TRBV6-3, the J call TRBJ2-3; D is unclear. Germline values: CDR1 MNHEY, CDR2 SVGEGT. The CDR3 consists of 16 residues. V was trimmed by 6 bases and J by 2 bases, leaving 18 bases between them. The DNA for the CDR3 is TGTGCCAGCAGCCCCTGGGGAAAGACTGCCACAGATACGCAGTATTTT. Its translation: CASSPWGKTATDTQYF.

In its sample, this clonotype was seen a few times. V and J are TRBV14 and TRBJ1-6, with TRBD1 matching 7 bases. J gave up 4 bases and V 1 base, and 4 bases lay outside the gene matches. The CDR3 consists of 16 residues. Germline-derived CDR1 and CDR2 are SGHDN and FVKESK. CDR3 sequence reads: CASSQATGFYNSPLHF. The CDR3 nucleotides read TGTGCCAGCAGCCAAGCGACAGGGTTTTATAATTCACCCCTCCACTTT.

This chain links TRBV12-5 with TRBJ1-5; 9 nucleotides agree with TRBD1. The junction had 3 bases not matched to a gene; V was cut back by 1 base and J by 2 bases. CDR3 size: 16 residues. Germline lookup yields CDR1 LGHNT and CDR2 FRNRAP. This CDR3 reads CASGLGDRAGNQPQHF. The CDR3 DNA reads TGTGCTAGTGGTTTGGGGGACAGGGCCGGCAATCAGCCCCAGCATTTT.

This clonotype was seen a few times. The rearrangement joins TRBV19 to TRBJ1-1, with D unclear. Germline V gene sequence: CDR1 LNHDA, CDR2 SQIVND (reference sequence). The CDR3 consists of 16 residues. The germline V and J ends were trimmed by 5 bases and 3 bases, with 19 bases remaining between them. CDR3: CASSRKAELKDTEAFF. CDR3 nucleotide sequence: TGTGCCAGTAGTCGGAAGGCGGAGCTTAAGGACACTGAAGCTTTCTTT. Full variable domain (missing parts from reference TRBV19 and TRBJ1-1): DGGITQSPKYLFRKEGQNVTLSCEQNLNHDAMYWYRQDPGQGLRLIYYSQIVNDFQKGDIAEGYSVSREKKESFPLTVTSAQKNPTAFYLCASSRKAELKDTEAFFGQGTRLTVV.

This clonotype appeared a few times. V and J are TRBV6-1 and TRBJ1-1; D unclear. V lost 1 base and J lost 1, with 1 base in between. This CDR3 comprises 12 residues. From germline, CDR1 is MNHNS and CDR2 SASEGT. The CDR3 here is CASSEGNTEAFF. CDR3 DNA sequence: TGTGCCAGCAGTGAAGGGAACACTGAAGCTTTCTTT.

The table lists this clonotype with a few counts. The rearrangement joins TRBV11-3 to TRBJ2-1, with 8 bases that match TRBD2. V dropped 0 bases and J dropped 6; count of bases not matched to a gene: 7. This CDR3 is built from 16 residues. Germline V lookup: CDR1 SGHNT, CDR2 YENEEA. CDR3 sequence: CASSLESGRGRNEQFF. The DNA for the CDR3 is TGTGCCAGCAGCTTAGAAAGCGGGAGAGGTCGCAATGAGCAGTTCTTC.

In this sample, this clonotype turned up many times. In DNA, the CDR3 is TGTGCCAGCAGTTACTCTTTCGGCAGCGAACAGCCCCAGCATTTT. This sequence encodes CASSYSFGSEQPQHF. J is TRBJ1-5 and V is TRBV6-5; D unresolved. The CDR3 spans 15 residues. Trimming cost V 0 bases and J 7 bases, with 13 bases left between them. Germline V gives CDR1 MNHEY, CDR2 SVGAGI.

This clonotype came up many times. The chain joins TRBV27 to TRBJ1-1; 7 nucleotides align to TRBD1. Germline CDR1 and CDR2: MNHEY and SMNVEV (reference sequence). The junction had 22 bases not matched to a gene; V was cut back by 6 bases and J by 6 bases. The CDR3 is 18 residues long. In nucleotides, the CDR3 is TGTGCCAGCAGCCGGGACAGTTCTTTTCTCATTGGGGTGTCTGAAGCTTTCTTT. Its protein is CASSRDSSFLIGVSEAFF.

J is TRBJ2-6 and V is TRBV6-1; D possibly uses TRBD1 or TRBD2 (5 bases each). This CDR3 region has 15 residues. In germline, CDR1 is MNHNS, CDR2 SASEGT. Trimming took off 4 bases at V and 3 bases at J, with 10 bases between the two ends. The CDR3 reads CASSVRGNGANVLTF. DNA of the CDR3: TGTGCCAGCAGTGTTCGGGGCAATGGGGCCAACGTCCTGACTTTC.

This chain joins TRBV11-2 and TRBJ2-3, with TRBD2 as a possible D gene (5 bases). Germline CDR1 reads SGHAT; CDR2 reads FQNNGV. Trimming took off 5 bases at V and 5 bases at J, with 11 bases between the two ends. The CDR3 spans 13 residues. The chain's CDR3 is CASSQRTLDTQYF. In nucleotides, the CDR3 is TGTGCCAGCAGCCAACGGACTTTAGATACGCAGTATTTT.

This chain uses TRBV19 with TRBJ2-7; 9 nucleotides line up with TRBD2. V shed 1 base, J shed 3 bases, and the junction held 4 bases outside the gene matches. The length of the CDR3 is 15 residues. CDR1 and CDR2 from the germline V gene are LNHDA and SQIVND (reference sequence). CDR3 residues: CASSIVAGENYEQYF. The CDR3 region has the DNA TGTGCCAGTAGTATAGTAGCGGGAGAGAACTACGAGCAGTACTTC.

This rearrangement joins TRBV3-1 to TRBJ2-7, with 7 positions matching TRBD2. Trimming at V came to 4 bases and at J to 3 bases, leaving 9 bases not matched to a gene. This CDR3 has 15 residues. From germline, CDR1 is LGHDT and CDR2 YNNKEL (reference sequence). This chain's CDR3 is CASSLGGGPNYEQYF. The CDR3 DNA sequence: TGTGCCAGCAGCCTCGGGGGAGGGCCAAACTACGAGCAGTACTTC.

The V and J genes are TRBV12-3 or TRBV12-4 and TRBJ2-2; unclear D gene. V shed 4 bases and J shed 2 bases, with 8 bases lying between them. This CDR3 has 14 amino acids. The CDR3 here is CASSSRLNTGELFF. The CDR3 DNA follows: TGTGCCAGCAGTTCTCGACTTAACACCGGGGAGCTGTTTTTT.

This clonotype was observed at least ten times. The V and J genes are TRBV20-1 and TRBJ2-1; D not resolved. The CDR3 totals 11 residues. Trimming left V 1 base short and J 2 bases short, with 0 bases between. Germline V gene lookup returns CDR1 DFQATT and CDR2 SNEGSKA (reference sequence). The CDR3 bases are TGCAGTGCTAGAGCCTACAATGAGCAGTTCTTC. The encoded protein is CSARAYNEQFF.